The rows below give T cell receptor beta chains drawn from one sample of a study of T cell responses to AZD1222 COVID-19 vaccine. The repertoire was sequenced with immunoSEQ multiplex PCR; TCRdb's copy has only in-frame clones and lacks some. The table records about 92,000 clones, around 93% of them present only once. The material sequenced was peripheral blood, taken on day 0 of AZD1222 vaccination. Every receptor here comes from an adult in good health. CDR3s include the opening cysteine and the closing phenylalanine or tryptophan. The order of the fields is J gene, CDR3 length, V gene, clone size, D gene, CDR3 DNA, CDR3 protein. The D gene is left open where the match is weak. Expanded clones are given a class, and other clones once, few, many or no size at all.

>TRBJ1-3|17|TRBV7-2|once|-
TGTGCCAGCAGCACCGCCCTAGGGGTAAACTCTGGAAACACCATATATTTT
CASSTALGVNSGNTIYF
>TRBJ1-4|12|TRBV30|-|-
TGTGCCTGGGCGGGCCCCAATGAAAAACTGTTTTTT
CAWAGPNEKLFF
>TRBJ1-2|14|TRBV12-5|-|-
TGTGCTAGTGGTTTGCCTCCGGGACGTCATGGCTACACCTTC
CASGLPPGRHGYTF
>TRBJ1-5|16|TRBV23-1|-|-
TGCGCCAGCAGTCAAGGAGGCCCTTATAGCAATCAGCCCCAGCATTTT
CASSQGGPYSNQPQHF
>TRBJ2-1|15|TRBV5-1|-|-
TGCGCCAGCAGTCAGGGACTTAGCTCCTACAATGAGCAGTTCTTC
CASSQGLSSYNEQFF
>TRBJ2-1|16|TRBV9|-|TRBD2
TGTGCCAGCAGCGCCCGCAGCGGGAGCAGTCACAATGAGCAGTTCTTC
CASSARSGSSHNEQFF
>TRBJ1-1|13|TRBV6-5|-|-
TGTGCCAGCTCCGGGACCATGAACACTGAAGCTTTCTTT
CASSGTMNTEAFF
>TRBJ2-1|14|TRBV7-2|-|-
TGTGCCAGCAGCTTAGCGGGAATCTACAATGAGCAGTTCTTC
CASSLAGIYNEQFF
>TRBJ2-7|18|TRBV4-2|-|TRBD1
TGTGCCAGCAGCCGAACCGGGACAGGGGGGAGTGTAAGCTACGAGCAGTACTTC
CASSRTGTGGSVSYEQYF
>TRBJ2-7|12|TRBV6-5|-|-
TGTGCCAGCACCCCCTATGGCTACGAGCAGTACTTC
CASTPYGYEQYF
>TRBJ2-1|13|TRBV12-3/TRBV12-4|-|-
TGTGCCAGCAGTTTAGCTACAGGGTATGAGCAGTTCTTC
CASSLATGYEQFF
>TRBJ1-1|13|TRBV6-5|-|-
TGTGCCAGCAGTTACCGAGGGGTAACTGAAGCTTTCTTT
CASSYRGVTEAFF
>TRBJ1-2|13|TRBV9|once|-
TGTGCCAGCAGCGTAGACAGGGACCATGGCTACACCTTC
CASSVDRDHGYTF
>TRBJ1-2|15|TRBV21-1|-|-
TGTGCCAGCAGCAAAGCGCTTGGGGGGACTTATGGCTACACCTTC
CASSKALGGTYGYTF
>TRBJ2-1|15|TRBV10-1|-|-
TGCGCCAGCAGTGATGAAGGAAGCGCAGGGGATGAGCAGTTCTTC
CASSDEGSAGDEQFF
>TRBJ1-4|14|TRBV9|-|-
TGTGCCAGCAGCGTAGGGGGGACTAATGAAAAACTGTTTTTT
CASSVGGTNEKLFF
>TRBJ1-2|17|TRBV21-1|-|-
TGTGCCAGCAGCAATTGGGAGACAGGGAGCCCCCACTATGGCTACACCTTC
CASSNWETGSPHYGYTF
>TRBJ1-1|12|TRBV7-9|few|-
TGTGCCAGCAGATCCCCTCTCACTGAAGCTTTCTTT
CASRSPLTEAFF
>TRBJ1-2|14|TRBV6-5|-|-
TGCGCCAGCAGTTACGGCAGGGCGAACTATGGCTACACCTTC
CASSYGRANYGYTF
>TRBJ2-2|14|TRBV5-6|once|TRBD1
TGTGCCAGCAGCAAACAACAGGGGGCCGGGGAGCTGTTTTTT
CASSKQQGAGELFF
>TRBJ1-6|16|TRBV18|-|TRBD1
TGTGCCAGCTCACCGAGGACAGGGGGTATCGATTCACCCCTCCACTTT
CASSPRTGGIDSPLHF
>TRBJ1-3|13|TRBV19|few|-
TGTGCCACTAGGACTTACTCTGGAAACACCATATATTTT
CATRTYSGNTIYF
>TRBJ2-7|14|TRBV5-4|-|-
TGTGCCAGCAGCTTGGACCCGGGGACCTACGAGCAGTACTTC
CASSLDPGTYEQYF
>TRBJ1-2|15|TRBV6-5|-|TRBD1
TGTGCCAGCAGTTACAATGGACAGGGGTACTATGGCTACACCTTC
CASSYNGQGYYGYTF
>TRBJ2-7|13|TRBV5-1|-|-
TGCGCCAGCAGCTTTGAACGGACCTACGAGCAGTACTTC
CASSFERTYEQYF
>TRBJ2-7|15|TRBV9|-|-
TGTGCCAGCAGCGTAGGGCAAGGAGCCACCTACGAGCAGTACTTC
CASSVGQGATYEQYF
>TRBJ1-6|15|TRBV28|-|-
TGTGCCAGCAGTCTCGACGGAGGGATAAGGTCACCCCTCCACTTT
CASSLDGGIRSPLHF
>TRBJ1-1|16|TRBV21-1|-|-
TGTGCCAGCAGCGCACAGGGTATGGGTACGGACACTGAAGCTTTCTTT
CASSAQGMGTDTEAFF
>TRBJ2-1|16|TRBV7-3|-|TRBD2
TGTGCCAGCAGCTCGATGACTAGCGGGAGGCCCAATGAGCAGTTCTTC
CASSSMTSGRPNEQFF
>TRBJ1-1|14|TRBV19|few|TRBD1
TGTGCCAGTAGTTGGGGGGACAGGAACACTGAAGCTTTCTTT
CASSWGDRNTEAFF
>TRBJ1-5|13|TRBV27|-|TRBD1
TGTGCCAGCAGTTGGGACAGGGGGCAGCCCCAGCATTTT
CASSWDRGQPQHF